The text below deals with one TCR beta chain. Only in-frame clones appear in the TCRdb table, and some are missing; sequencing was by immunoSEQ multiplex PCR. The sample has more than 400,000 clones, 65% to 85% seen once. These data belong to a study of shared clonotypes between healthy human individuals. Germline-derived CDR1 and CDR2 are LNHNV and YYDKDF (reference sequence). Trimming cost V 6 bases and J 4 bases; bases outside gene matches: 9. The CDR3 contains 16 residues. Study donors comprised healthy, HIV-negative adults devoid of recent acute infection or vaccination. Sequencing input: PBMCs. The source of this sequence is a woman between 40 and 55 years old in good health. Some clones in this sample may be carry-over from other donors' samples. The rearrangement uses TRBV15 and TRBJ2-1; TRBD1 matches at 10 bases. CDR3 nucleotides: TGTGCCACCAGTTACGGGGGGGACAGGGGATACAATGAGCAGTTCTTC. Translated, it gives CATSYGGDRGYNEQFF.